The T cell receptor beta chain described here comes from a study of blood T cells in healthy people across ages. Points from the study as a whole: It was found that TCR beta diversity correlated strongly with the percentage of naive T cells.

Together with a sample-barcoded 5' primer, a J-beta primer mix was included in a second PCR lasting about 6 to 11 cycles. MiXCR was run by TCRdb on the 5' RACE reads, yielding one entry per CDR3 protein. The sample shows 1.5 million to 2 million distinct CDR3 sequences, roughly 30% of them seen only once. In its sample, this clonotype was seen a few times. No antigen is known for it. Between the trimmed V and J ends, which lost 2 bases and 3 bases, there was a span of 17 bases. This CDR3 contains 16 residues. The germline V gene encodes CDR1 MNHNS and CDR2 SASEGT. J is TRBJ2-7 and V is TRBV6-1, with D perhaps matching TRBD2 (6 bases). The source of this sequence is a woman in her twenties or thirties in good health. Sequences were obtained from blood. CDR3 loop: CASSELASLRGYEQYF. The CDR3 DNA follows: TGTGCCAGCAGTGAATTAGCAAGCTTGCGGGGCTACGAGCAGTACTTC.